The 20 T cell receptor beta chains in this list originate from one sample, sequenced in a study of T-cell reconstitution after alpha-beta-depleted transplantation in children. The authors prepared the TCRbeta library with unique molecular identifiers. TCRdb itself ran the PCR reads through MiXCR, one entry per CDR3 protein. The repertoire holds around 200,000 distinct CDR3 sequences, more than 15% seen once, with 40% to 50% in the top ten. The sample consisted of PBMCs, mostly from graft donor cells, taken 360 days after TCRalphabeta/CD19-depleted stem cell transplant. Receptor source: a male patient aged 2 to 9 who had a stem cell transplant for acute lymphoblastic leukemia, so the T cells may come from the graft donor.

The chain combines TRBV12-3 or TRBV12-4 with TRBJ2-3; 9 nucleotides match TRBD1. This CDR3 has 14 residues. Trimming took 6 bases from V and 6 from J; bases not matched to a gene: 7. CDR3 in amino acids: CASRGDREIDTQYF. CDR3 coding DNA: TGTGCCAGCAGAGGGGACAGGGAAATTGATACGCAGTATTTT.

The rearrangement links TRBV19 to TRBJ2-1; TRBD2 matches 8 bases. The CDR3 totals 14 residues. In germline, CDR1 is LNHDA, CDR2 SQIVND (reference sequence). The junction had 13 bases not matched to a gene; V was cut back by 8 bases and J by 10 bases. The CDR3 is CASCLVTRGGEQFF. The CDR3 coding sequence is TGTGCCAGTTGTCTAGTGACCCGGGGGGGAGAGCAGTTCTTC.

The chain is built from TRBV9 and TRBJ2-2; D is possibly TRBD1 or TRBD2 (6 bases each). Trimming pared 5 bases from V and 6 bases from J, leaving 20 bases between. The CDR3 extends over 16 amino acids. Per the germline V gene, CDR1 is SGDLS and CDR2 is YYNGEE. CDR3 coding DNA: TGTGCCAGCAGGGGGGCGGGGCCTACGAATTCCGGGGAGCTGTTTTTT. This encodes CASRGAGPTNSGELFF.

This clonotype was seen a few times. At one of its ends the junction is not consistent with the germline gene, which may arise from a read error. The chain has TRBV12-5 and TRBJ2-1; no definite D call. This CDR3 spans 13 amino acids. Germline loops: CDR1 LGHNT, CDR2 FRNRAP. The CDR3 protein is CASGSGSFNEQFF. The CDR3 DNA reads as TGTGCTAGTGGTTCTGGGTCCTTCAATGAGCAGTTCTTC.

The J gene is TRBJ1-2, the V gene TRBV12-3 or TRBV12-4, with D unclear. CDR3 length: 12 amino acids. V gave up 1 base and J gave up 6 bases, with 6 bases separating them. The CDR3 protein is CASSLGSDGYTF. CDR3 DNA: TGTGCCAGCAGTTTAGGGTCGGATGGCTACACCTTC.

This clonotype has just a few counts. The V gene is TRBV7-2, the J gene TRBJ2-1, with D unresolved. Trimming removed 0 bases at V and 2 bases at J, with 5 bases between. The CDR3 length is 14 residues. The V gene's germline CDR1 is SGHTA and CDR2 FQGNSA. CDR3 protein: CASSLATAYNEQFF. The CDR3, as DNA: TGTGCCAGCAGCTTAGCTACAGCCTACAATGAGCAGTTCTTC.

The sample holds many counts of this clonotype. V usage is TRBV18 and J usage is TRBJ2-3, with D uncertain. The V and J ends lost 1 base and 1 base respectively, with 0 bases between them. This CDR3 comprises 12 residues. Per the germline V gene, CDR1 is KGHSH and CDR2 is LQKENI. CDR3 loop: CASSPRTDTQYF. The CDR3 nucleotides are TGTGCCAGCTCACCACGCACAGATACGCAGTATTTT.

This clonotype appeared once. V is TRBV2 and J is TRBJ2-5; 9 bases align to TRBD2. With V trimmed by 4 bases and J by 4 bases, 7 bases remained unmatched. CDR1 is SNHLY and CDR2 is FYNNEI in the germline V gene. The CDR3 extends over 15 amino acids. In DNA, the CDR3 is TGTGCCAGCAGTGGAGGCGGGGGGGCCGTAGAGACCCAGTACTTC. It specifies CASSGGGGAVETQYF. Full variable domain (remainder filled in from reference TRBV2 and TRBJ2-5): EPEVTQTPSHQVTQMGQEVILRCVPISNHLYFYWYRQILGQKVEFLVSFYNNEISEKSEIFDDQFSVERPDGSNFTLKIRSTKLEDSAMYFCASSGGGGAVETQYFGPGTRLLVL.

The V gene is TRBV12-3 or TRBV12-4, the J gene TRBJ2-1; 9 bases line up with TRBD2. The CDR3 consists of 15 residues. The trim removed 5 bases at V and 4 bases at J, leaving 6 bases unmatched. The CDR3 protein is CASSTLSGGYNEQFF. CDR3 bases: TGTGCCAGCAGTACTCTTAGCGGGGGATACAATGAGCAGTTCTTC.

This chain uses TRBV6-2 or TRBV6-3 with TRBJ2-3; TRBD1 or TRBD2 may be the D gene (5 bases each). The CDR3 contains 15 residues. Trimming left V 5 bases short and J 0 bases short, with 12 bases between. Germline V gene data show CDR1 as MNHEY and CDR2 as SVGEGT. The CDR3 here is CASSPGPKSTDTQYF. The CDR3 nucleotides read TGTGCCAGCAGTCCGGGACCGAAGAGCACAGATACGCAGTATTTT.

This clonotype was observed a handful of times. The V gene is TRBV10-3, the J gene TRBJ1-2, with D possibly TRBD1 on 5 matching bases. The CDR3 is 15 amino acids. Per the germline V gene, CDR1 is ENHRY and CDR2 is SYGVKD. V was shortened by 2 bases and J by 2 bases, with 12 bases between the two germline ends. The CDR3 loop reads CAISEPDSINYGYTF. CDR3 DNA sequence: TGTGCCATCAGTGAGCCTGACAGTATAAACTATGGCTACACCTTC.

With respect to this clonotype: A much larger clone lies a single base off, so this may be a read error. This chain joins TRBV5-1 and TRBJ1-6; D ambiguous. This CDR3 contains 15 residues. Germline V gene sequence: CDR1 SGHRS, CDR2 YFSETQ. This CDR3 reads CASSLESQSNSPVHF. The CDR3 nucleotides are TGCGCCAGCAGCTTGGAGAGCCAGAGTAATTCACCCGTCCACTTT.

The chain is built from TRBV11-2 and TRBJ2-1; no reliable D call. CDR1 is SGHAT and CDR2 is FQNNGV in the germline V gene. This CDR3 has 15 amino acids. Trimming pared 5 bases from V and 1 base from J, leaving 12 bases between. The CDR3 sequence: CASSPEMGSYNEQFF. DNA of the CDR3: TGTGCCAGCAGCCCCGAGATGGGTTCCTACAATGAGCAGTTCTTC.

This chain joins TRBV21-1 and TRBJ2-7; TRBD2, the table's D call, lacks a check against the DNA. TRBV21-1 is labeled a pseudogene. The CDR3 has 18 residues. The CDR3 DNA reads as TGTGCCAGCAGCTCATCCGGGACTAGCGGGAGTAGCTCCTACGAGCAGTACTTC. Its protein product is CASSSSGTSGSSSYEQYF.

This clonotype was seen only once. The chain carries TRBV3-1 and TRBJ1-1; D not resolved. CDR1 and CDR2 from the germline V gene are LGHDT and YNNKEL (reference sequence). V was trimmed by 1 base and J by 3 bases, leaving 3 bases between them. The CDR3 is 12 residues long. The CDR3 reads CASSQADTEAFF. CDR3 sequence (DNA): TGTGCCAGCAGCCAAGCGGACACTGAAGCTTTCTTT. Drawing the rest from reference TRBV3-1 and TRBJ1-1, the complete variable domain is DTAVSQTPKYLVTQMGNDKSIKCEQNLGHDTMYWYKQDSKKFLKIMFSYNNKELIINETVPNRFSPKSPDKAHLNLHINSLELGDSAVYFCASSQADTEAFFGQGTRLTVV.

The V call is TRBV10-3, the J call TRBJ2-5; 11 bases align to TRBD1. V gave up 2 bases and J gave up 5 bases; unmatched junction bases: 10. The CDR3 has 17 amino acids. Germline CDR1 is ENHRY and CDR2 is SYGVKD. DNA of the CDR3: TGTGCCATCAGTGAGCCCCGGGGACAGGGGGAGAAGGAGACCCAGTACTTC. Residues: CAISEPRGQGEKETQYF.

The table lists this clonotype with a few counts. The V and J genes are TRBV11-2 and TRBJ2-5; 10 bases align to TRBD2. V shed 3 bases and J 5 bases; nucleotides not matched to a gene: 6. This CDR3 spans 15 amino acids. CDR1 is SGHAT, CDR2 FQNNGV, per germline. The CDR3 is CASSFYSGGEETQYF. The CDR3 nucleotides are TGTGCCAGCAGCTTTTACAGCGGGGGGGAGGAGACCCAGTACTTC.

Comments on this clonotype: This may be a read error: a much more frequent sequence differs by one nucleotide. The chain carries TRBV20-1 and TRBJ2-7; possibly TRBD1 or TRBD2 for D (6 bases each). CDR1 DFQATT and CDR2 SNEGSKA come from the germline V gene (reference sequence). The CDR3 is made up of 16 amino acids. CDR3 DNA: TGCTGTGCTAGAGATCCTATCGGGGGCAGACTGTACGAGCAGTACTTC. It yields the protein CCARDPIGGRLYEQYF.

This clonotype showed up just a few times. This sequence joins TRBV10-3 and TRBJ2-1; 7 bases are a match to TRBD2. The trim removed 0 bases at V and 6 bases at J, leaving 8 bases unmatched. Germline CDR1 is ENHRY and CDR2 is SYGVKD. CDR3 length: 16 residues. Here the CDR3 reads CAISESRAGVSNEQFF. The CDR3 region has the DNA TGTGCCATCAGTGAGTCTCGGGCGGGAGTCTCCAATGAGCAGTTCTTC.

The gene calls are TRBV5-5 and TRBJ2-1; 10 bases are shared with TRBD2. Germline V gene sequence: CDR1 SGHKS, CDR2 YYEKEE (reference sequence). The J segment lost 6 bases and the V segment lost 8 bases, leaving 5 bases of the junction unmatched. The CDR3 covers 13 residues. As DNA, the CDR3 is TGTGCCAGTACAGAGCGGGGGGGCAATGAGCAGTTCTTC. It encodes CASTERGGNEQFF.